Below, one T cell receptor (beta chain) is given with its context. Its cognate antigen is unknown. These data are taken from a study of response to subunit inactivated influenza vaccine. A single record per CDR3 protein comes from TCRdb applying MiXCR to the RT-PCR reads. The sample shows more than 450,000 distinct CDR3 sequences, less than 10% of them seen only once. General observations from the study: The authors suggested that few new T cells are recruited per seasonal influenza vaccination.

Germline V gene lookup returns CDR1 KGHSY and CDR2 FQNENV. Trimming took 0 bases from V and 0 from J, leaving 6 bases between them. The CDR3 loop spans 15 amino acids. The sequence came from a man in his fifties or sixties who received an inactivated influenza vaccine. Sequencing was performed on PBMCs from blood, taken roughly 24 months after vaccination. The chain combines TRBV16 with TRBJ1-3; the D is unclear. The CDR3 reads CASSQSPVSGNTIYF. The CDR3, as DNA: TGTGCCAGCAGCCAATCCCCGGTCTCTGGAAACACCATATATTTT.